A single TCR beta chain is shown here with its context. Its antigen is currently unknown. The CDR3 runs to 14 residues. V lost 2 bases and J lost 6, with 11 bases in between. Germline CDR1 and CDR2: MNHEY and SVGAGI. Sorting of PBMCs yielded the CD4+ and CD8+ T cells. The record originates from a study of CD8+ T cells in alopecia areata. Findings and caveats of the study: Besides other cells, scalp samples also yield sequences of resident alphabeta T cells from normal skin. Mouse data revealed clearer TCR sharing than patient data did, a gap possibly tied to HLA. Higher clonality and more expanded CD8+ clones appeared in lesional than normal scalp.

Extraction of RNA preceded its reverse transcription into cDNA, which served as the sequencing template. This table comes from immunoSEQ multiplex PCR, and its TCRdb copy is limited to in-frame clones, with some not included. The sample gives 90,000 to 120,000 clones, 55% to 75% of which show up once; 20% to 25% is in the top ten. This TCR came from a human donor in good health. The chain carries TRBV6-5 and TRBJ2-1; D is ambiguous. The sequenced sample consisted of CD8+ T cells sorted from blood. CDR3 bases: TGTGCCAGCAGTTACCACGACGCTAGCAATGAGCAGTTCTTC. Amino acids: CASSYHDASNEQFF.